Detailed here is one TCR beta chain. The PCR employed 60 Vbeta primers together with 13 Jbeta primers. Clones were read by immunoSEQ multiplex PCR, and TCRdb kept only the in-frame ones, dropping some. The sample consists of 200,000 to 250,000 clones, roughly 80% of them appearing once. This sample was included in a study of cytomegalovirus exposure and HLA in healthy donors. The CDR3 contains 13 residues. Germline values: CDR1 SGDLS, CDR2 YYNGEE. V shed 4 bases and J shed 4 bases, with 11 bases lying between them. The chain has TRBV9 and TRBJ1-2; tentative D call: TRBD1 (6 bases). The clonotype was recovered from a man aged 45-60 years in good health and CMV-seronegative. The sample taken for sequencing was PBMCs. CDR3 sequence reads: CASSPTGSYGYTF. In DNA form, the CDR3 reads TGTGCCAGCAGCCCAACAGGGAGCTATGGCTACACCTTC.